This T cell receptor beta chain originates from a study of cytomegalovirus exposure and HLA in healthy donors. Study findings and constraints: It was likely that a cluster of highly shared sequence variants was a sequencing artifact.

Note on this clone: What it binds is unknown.

Trimming took off 5 bases at V and 1 base at J, with 11 bases between the two ends. The CDR3 is 14 residues long. Germline V lookup: CDR1 SGHAT, CDR2 FQNNGV. In the PCR, 60 Vbeta and 13 Jbeta primers were used. Measured with immunoSEQ multiplex PCR; TCRdb has only the in-frame clones, and not every one. Among 100,000 to 150,000 clones listed, approximately 83% were seen once. Sequencing was carried out using PBMCs. The gene calls are TRBV11-2 and TRBJ1-2; D is undetermined. This receptor was taken from a woman between 40 and 55 years old in good health and CMV-seropositive. The CDR3 DNA sequence: TGTGCCAGCAGCCCCCTGGGCGATAACTATGGCTACACCTTC. Its protein product is CASSPLGDNYGYTF.